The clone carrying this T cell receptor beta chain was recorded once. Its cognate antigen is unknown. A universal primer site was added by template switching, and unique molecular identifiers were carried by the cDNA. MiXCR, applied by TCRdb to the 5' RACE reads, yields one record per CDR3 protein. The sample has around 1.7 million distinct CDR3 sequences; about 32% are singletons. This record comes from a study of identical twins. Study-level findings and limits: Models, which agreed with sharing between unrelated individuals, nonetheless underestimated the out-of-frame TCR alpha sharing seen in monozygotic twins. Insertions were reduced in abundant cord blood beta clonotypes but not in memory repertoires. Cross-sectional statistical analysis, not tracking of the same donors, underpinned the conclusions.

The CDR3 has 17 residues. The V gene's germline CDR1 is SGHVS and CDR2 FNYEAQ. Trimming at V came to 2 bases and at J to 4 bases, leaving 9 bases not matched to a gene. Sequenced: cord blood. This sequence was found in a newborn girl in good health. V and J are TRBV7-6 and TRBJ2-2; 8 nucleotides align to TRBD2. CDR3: CASSLSKAGVSTGELFF. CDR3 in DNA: TGTGCCAGCAGCTTATCGAAAGCGGGAGTGAGCACCGGGGAGCTGTTTTTT. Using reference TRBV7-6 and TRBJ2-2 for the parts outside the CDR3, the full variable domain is GAGVSQSPRYKVTKRGQDVALRCDPISGHVSLYWYRQALGQGPEFLTYFNYEAQQDKSGLPNDRFSAERPEGSISTLTIQRTEQRDSAMYRCASSLSKAGVSTGELFFGEGSRLTVL.